The 32 T cell receptor beta chains listed next were all sequenced from one sample in a study of blood T cell repertoires in COVID-19. Clones were read by immunoSEQ multiplex PCR, and TCRdb kept only the in-frame ones, dropping some. In the table there are over 200,000 clones, 87% of which are singletons. Sequenced sample: peripheral blood. The origin of the receptors is a woman younger than 35 who had recovered from COVID-19.

This clone was detected only once. The V call is TRBV7-9, the J call TRBJ1-4; D gene ambiguous. Trimming took off 5 bases at V and 7 bases at J, with 5 bases between the two ends. The CDR3 loop spans 11 amino acids. Germline V gene data show CDR1 as SEHNR and CDR2 as FQNEAQ (reference sequence). The CDR3 spells CASSQLEKLFF. CDR3 nucleotide sequence: TGTGCCAGCAGCCAACTTGAAAAACTGTTTTTT.

This chain links TRBV7-9 with TRBJ2-1; 7 nucleotides match TRBD1. The length of the CDR3 is 15 residues. CDR1 is SEHNR, CDR2 FQNEAQ, per germline (reference sequence). The trim removed 5 bases at V and 0 bases at J, leaving 4 bases unmatched. CDR3 sequence: CASSPPGGSYNEQFF. The CDR3 DNA follows: TGTGCCAGCAGCCCCCCAGGGGGCTCCTACAATGAGCAGTTCTTC.

The chain joins TRBV6-2 or TRBV6-3 to TRBJ1-2; D is possibly TRBD1 (5 bases). Trimming pared 2 bases from V and 3 bases from J, leaving 13 bases between. Germline CDR1 reads MNHEY; CDR2 reads SVGEGT. This CDR3 is 15 amino acids long. The CDR3 protein is CASSYARRGHYGYTF. CDR3 nucleotides: TGTGCCAGCAGTTACGCGCGGAGGGGTCACTATGGCTACACCTTC.

The J gene is TRBJ2-2, the V gene TRBV6-1; a possible D gene is TRBD1 (5 bases). Germline CDR1 MNHNS, CDR2 SASEGT. This CDR3 has 15 amino acids. V shed 2 bases and J shed 4 bases, with 11 bases lying between them. The CDR3 DNA reads as TGTGCCAGCAGTGAATTGGGCAGGGTCACCGGGGAGCTGTTTTTT. Protein: CASSELGRVTGELFF.

The CDR3 protein is CASSGATGKRADTQYF. The DNA of the CDR3 is TGTGCCAGCAGTGGGGCAACAGGGAAACGGGCAGATACGCAGTATTTT. The chain links TRBV25-1 to TRBJ2-3, with D possibly TRBD1 on 6 matching bases. Germline V gene lookup returns CDR1 MGHDK and CDR2 SYGVNS. This CDR3 spans 16 amino acids. V was shortened by 4 bases and J by 4 bases, with 18 bases between the two germline ends.

The rearrangement uses TRBV9 and TRBJ2-1, with a tentative D call TRBD2 (5 bases). The V end lost 4 bases, the J end lost 3 bases, and 8 bases lay between the germline ends. Germline V gene data show CDR1 as SGDLS and CDR2 as YYNGEE. The CDR3 is 13 amino acids. Here the CDR3 reads CASSPGLYNEQFF. CDR3 nucleotides: TGTGCCAGCAGCCCCGGACTCTACAATGAGCAGTTCTTC.

The chain combines TRBV6-2 or TRBV6-3 with TRBJ2-1; D remains ambiguous. Germline CDR1 reads MNHEY; CDR2 reads SVGEGT. V was shortened by 6 bases and J by 0 bases, with 12 bases between the two germline ends. This CDR3 comprises 15 residues. The CDR3 loop is CASSWLASSYNEQFF. The CDR3 bases are TGTGCCAGCAGCTGGCTGGCCAGCTCCTACAATGAGCAGTTCTTC.

The rearrangement uses TRBV25-1 and TRBJ1-5; 8 bases map to TRBD1. The V gene end was trimmed by 4 bases and the J gene end by 4 bases; junction bases not matched to a gene: 9. Germline CDR1 reads MGHDK; CDR2 reads SYGVNS. There are 16 residues in the CDR3. CDR3 amino acids: CASSGSDRAGNQPQHF. The CDR3 DNA is TGTGCCAGCAGTGGATCGGACAGGGCTGGGAATCAGCCCCAGCATTTT. Variable domain in full (rest from reference TRBV25-1 and TRBJ1-5): EADIYQTPRYLVIGTGKKITLECSQTMGHDKMYWYQQDPGMELHLIHYSYGVNSTEKGDLSSESTVSRIRTEHFPLTLESARPSHTSQYLCASSGSDRAGNQPQHFGDGTRLSIL.

The rearrangement joins TRBV30 to TRBJ1-2; tentatively, D is TRBD1 (5 bases). Germline values: CDR1 GTSNPN, CDR2 SVGIG (reference sequence). CDR3 length equals 13 residues. The V gene lost 0 bases and the J gene lost 7 bases, with 12 bases spanning the gap. The CDR3 nucleotides are TGTGCCTGGAGTGTCTCCTTCAGGGCTGGCTACACCTTC. Translating gives CAWSVSFRAGYTF.

This chain uses TRBV11-1 with TRBJ2-6; D is undetermined. Per germline, CDR1 SGHAT and CDR2 FQDESV (reference sequence). This CDR3 region has 18 residues. Trimming shortened V by 0 bases and J by 3 bases, and 15 bases separated the two germline ends. This chain's CDR3 is CASSLAGHLPGGANVLTF. The CDR3 nucleotides are TGTGCCAGCAGCTTAGCGGGTCATCTCCCAGGTGGGGCCAACGTCCTGACTTTC.

The chain is built from TRBV7-2 and TRBJ2-5, with a possible D match to TRBD2 (5 bases). Trimming stripped 1 base from V and 5 bases from J, with 14 bases between. From germline, CDR1 is SGHTA and CDR2 FQGNSA. The CDR3 extends over 15 amino acids. CDR3 coding DNA: TGTGCCAGCAGCTTAGTGTCTCTAGCTTCTGAGACCCAGTACTTC. Amino acids: CASSLVSLASETQYF.

This chain uses TRBV4-1 with TRBJ1-2; 10 bases match TRBD1. This CDR3 contains 18 residues. V lost 2 bases, J lost 4 bases, and 13 bases stayed unmatched. Germline V CDR1 and CDR2: MGHRA, YSYEKL. The CDR3 DNA follows: TGCGCCAGCAGCCAACGGGCGGGACAGGGGCCCTTTGGCTATGGCTACACCTTC. Translating gives CASSQRAGQGPFGYGYTF.

This clone has only one observation. The chain employs TRBV30 and TRBJ1-1; D is unclear. The CDR3 loop spans 14 amino acids. V lost 3 bases and J 1 base, leaving 12 bases between the germline ends. Germline CDR1 is GTSNPN and CDR2 is SVGIG (reference sequence). The CDR3 nucleotides read TGTGCCTGGAGCGGGGTTCAAGAGAACACTGAAGCTTTCTTT. Translated: CAWSGVQENTEAFF.

This rearrangement joins TRBV30 to TRBJ2-2; possible D gene TRBD1, 6 bases. CDR1 is GTSNPN, CDR2 SVGIG, per germline (reference sequence). CDR3 length: 13 amino acids. Trimming shortened V by 3 bases and J by 6 bases, and 11 bases separated the two germline ends. CDR3 region: CAWSRQVSGELFF. As DNA, the CDR3 is TGTGCCTGGAGCCGACAGGTCTCCGGGGAGCTGTTTTTT.

V usage is TRBV18 and J usage is TRBJ1-2; the D is unclear. Trimming removed 5 bases at V and 7 bases at J, with 17 bases between. The germline V gene encodes CDR1 KGHSH and CDR2 LQKENI. The CDR3 is 14 amino acids. The DNA for the CDR3 is TGTGCCAGCTCATCGACCGGGGTGGAAGGTGGCTACACCTTC. Its translation is CASSSTGVEGGYTF.

This clone was recorded only once. The chain is built from TRBV15 and TRBJ1-2; D is ambiguous. CDR3 length: 13 residues. With 0 bases removed from V and 3 bases from J, the gap between germline ends came to 5 bases. From germline, CDR1 is LNHNV and CDR2 YYDKDF (reference sequence). For the CDR3, the DNA is TGTGCCACCAGCAGAGACCGGTACTATGGCTACACCTTC. The encoded protein is CATSRDRYYGYTF.

This chain links TRBV7-2 with TRBJ2-7, with D hard to call. CDR3 length equals 13 residues. Trimming stripped 1 base from V and 4 bases from J, with 8 bases between. Germline V gene sequence: CDR1 SGHTA, CDR2 FQGNSA. CDR3 in DNA: TGTGCCAGCAGCTTAGGCCGGGTTTACGAGCAGTACTTC. Translated: CASSLGRVYEQYF.

This sequence joins TRBV9 and TRBJ2-1; 7 bases agree with TRBD1. J gave up 1 base and V 1 base, and 5 bases lay outside the gene matches. The germline V gene has CDR1 SGDLS and CDR2 YYNGEE. The CDR3 sequence is 16 residues long. Written as DNA, the CDR3 is TGTGCCAGCAGCGTAAGCACAGGGGAATCCTACAATGAGCAGTTCTTC. Translated: CASSVSTGESYNEQFF.

The J gene is TRBJ1-1, the V gene TRBV2, with 7 bases matching TRBD1. CDR1 and CDR2 (germline): SNHLY, FYNNEI. Unmatched junction bases numbered 19, after V lost 8 bases and J lost 7 bases. The CDR3 has 16 residues. Here the CDR3 reads CASEYLGGTGVGEAFF. The DNA of the CDR3 is TGTGCCAGCGAGTATCTAGGGGGAACAGGGGTCGGTGAAGCTTTCTTT.

This chain connects TRBV6-6 to TRBJ1-1, with D maybe TRBD1 (6 bases). CDR1 is MNHNY, CDR2 SVGAGI, per germline (reference sequence). Between the trimmed V and J ends, which lost 2 bases and 1 base, there was a span of 8 bases. CDR3 length: 14 amino acids. CDR3 nucleotide sequence: TGTGCCAGCAGTTACCTCAGGGGGAACACTGAAGCTTTCTTT. Translating it yields CASSYLRGNTEAFF.

This chain joins TRBV7-2 and TRBJ2-3; D is ambiguous. The V end lost 3 bases, the J end lost 1 base, and 2 bases lay between the germline ends. There are 12 residues in the CDR3. Looked up from germline, CDR1 is SGHTA and CDR2 is FQGNSA. This CDR3 reads CASSFGTDTQYF. Written as DNA, the CDR3 is TGTGCCAGCAGCTTCGGCACAGATACGCAGTATTTT.

The rearrangement uses TRBV7-6 and TRBJ2-1; D is perhaps TRBD1 (7 bases). Trimming took 0 bases from V and 9 from J, leaving 21 bases between them. This CDR3 comprises 17 residues. The germline CDR1 and CDR2 sequences are SGHVS and FNYEAQ. CDR3 protein: CASSLARGETGLSEQFF. DNA for the CDR3: TGTGCCAGCAGCTTAGCGCGGGGAGAGACAGGGCTTTCTGAGCAGTTCTTC.

The chain couples TRBV7-2 to TRBJ2-7; weak D call: TRBD2 (6 bases). The ends were cut back, 3 bases at V and 2 bases at J, with 11 bases in the middle. Per germline, CDR1 SGHTA and CDR2 FQGNSA. This CDR3 spans 14 amino acids. The CDR3 DNA is TGTGCCAGCAGCTTGGGCGGGATTGCCTACGAGCAGTACTTC. Its translation: CASSLGGIAYEQYF.

J is TRBJ2-2 and V is TRBV5-5, with TRBD2 identical over 11 bases. CDR1 and CDR2 from the germline V gene are SGHKS and YYEKEE (reference sequence). Unmatched junction bases numbered 9, after V lost 2 bases and J lost 9 bases. The CDR3 has 16 residues. CDR3: CASSFATSGSSRELFF. CDR3 sequence (DNA): TGTGCCAGCAGCTTCGCCACTAGCGGGAGCTCCCGGGAGCTGTTTTTT.

The chain is built from TRBV3-1 (or the pseudogene TRBV3-2) and TRBJ2-2; 13 bases agree with TRBD2. This CDR3 is built from 17 residues. With V trimmed by 4 bases and J by 6 bases, 8 bases remained unmatched. Per germline, CDR1 LGHDT and CDR2 YNNKEL (reference sequence). CDR3 sequence reads: CASSLGLAGALSGELFF. Here the CDR3 DNA reads TGTGCCAGCAGCCTAGGACTAGCGGGAGCGTTGTCCGGGGAGCTGTTTTTT.

J is TRBJ2-4 and V is TRBV13, with 7 nucleotides matching TRBD1. The germline V gene encodes CDR1 PRHDT and CDR2 FYEKMQ (reference sequence). V gave up 3 bases and J gave up 0 bases; unmatched junction bases: 5. CDR3 length equals 16 residues. The CDR3 loop is CASSLDRSLAKNIQYF. The CDR3 nucleotides are TGTGCCAGCAGCTTGGACAGGTCCTTAGCCAAAAACATTCAGTACTTC.

The chain combines TRBV9 with TRBJ1-3; D not resolved. V was pared by 0 bases and J by 0 bases, with 10 bases between. Germline V lookup: CDR1 SGDLS, CDR2 YYNGEE. The CDR3 spans 16 residues. This CDR3 is CASSVGTVSSGNTIYF. As DNA, the CDR3 is TGTGCCAGCAGCGTAGGTACTGTAAGCTCTGGAAACACCATATATTTT.

The chain links TRBV19 to TRBJ2-5, with 8 bases aligning to TRBD1. In germline, CDR1 is LNHDA, CDR2 SQIVND (reference sequence). The V and J ends lost 3 bases and 4 bases, in that order; junction bases with no gene match: 13. The CDR3 is made up of 17 amino acids. CDR3 loop: CASSMELDSGGGETQYF. DNA of the CDR3: TGTGCCAGTAGTATGGAGCTCGATTCAGGGGGCGGAGAGACCCAGTACTTC.

CDR3 region: CASRPGQESHSYNSPLHF. CDR3 coding DNA: TGCGCCAGCCGACCCGGACAGGAATCTCACTCCTATAATTCACCCCTCCACTTT. The chain is built from TRBV10-2 and TRBJ1-6; 7 bases agree with TRBD1. The CDR3 contains 18 residues. The V gene end was trimmed by 8 bases and the J gene end by 0 bases; junction bases not matched to a gene: 13. CDR1 is WSHSY and CDR2 is SAAADI in the germline V gene.

The gene calls are TRBV7-2 and TRBJ2-7, with D maybe TRBD2 (6 bases). Germline V gene sequence: CDR1 SGHTA, CDR2 FQGNSA. V lost 2 bases, J lost 3 bases, and 11 bases lay in between. The CDR3 contains 14 residues. CDR3 sequence (DNA): TGTGCCAGCAGCTTATGGCGGGACTTCTACGAGCAGTACTTC. Its protein is CASSLWRDFYEQYF.

The chain joins TRBV7-6 to TRBJ2-7, with D possibly matching TRBD2 (6 bases). The CDR3 spans 15 residues. From germline, CDR1 is SGHVS and CDR2 FNYEAQ. V was cut by 1 base and J by 0 bases, with 10 bases left in between. CDR3 loop: CASSLVDGSSYEQYF. CDR3 sequence (DNA): TGTGCCAGCAGCTTAGTGGACGGGAGCTCCTACGAGCAGTACTTC.

The J gene is TRBJ1-1, the V gene TRBV19; D is undetermined. V was clipped by 3 bases and J by 6 bases, with 11 bases between them. The CDR3 extends over 13 amino acids. Germline V CDR1 and CDR2: LNHDA, SQIVND (reference sequence). CDR3 region: CASSISGPSEAFF. The CDR3 nucleotides read TGTGCCAGTAGTATTTCGGGTCCCTCTGAAGCTTTCTTT.